These 6 T cell receptor beta chains were all obtained from the same sample, sequenced in a study of technical replicates of blood from a handful of donors. TCRdb's table, derived via immunoSEQ multiplex PCR, lists solely in-frame clones and lacks some. Here the sample spans about 72,000 clones, less than 97% being singletons. Material for sequencing was T cells isolated from PBMCs. The origin of the receptors is a human donor in good health.

This clone showed up just a few times. This rearrangement joins TRBV6-5 to TRBJ1-1; D uncertain. Germline V gene data show CDR1 as MNHEY and CDR2 as SVGAGI. The CDR3 has 10 amino acids. V dropped 7 bases and J dropped 11 bases, with 11 bases sitting between them. CDR3 sequence: CASIGESAFF. CDR3 in DNA: TGTGCCAGCATCGGGGAGAGTGCTTTCTTT.

The chain carries TRBV9 and TRBJ1-1; D ambiguous. CDR3 length: 13 residues. Trimming took off 2 bases at V and 6 bases at J, with 11 bases between the two ends. CDR1 is SGDLS, CDR2 YYNGEE, per germline. The CDR3 region has the DNA TGTGCCAGCAGCGTGAGGGTAGCGGCTGAAGCTTTCTTT. This sequence encodes CASSVRVAAEAFF.

This CDR3 is CATSRDGRGTDTQYF. The CDR3 coding sequence is TGTGCCACCAGCAGAGATGGTCGCGGCACAGATACGCAGTATTTT. J is TRBJ2-3 and V is TRBV15, with D hard to call. CDR3 length: 15 residues. Trimming stripped 0 bases from V and 1 base from J, with 8 bases between. Per germline, CDR1 LNHNV and CDR2 YYDKDF (reference sequence).

The chain combines TRBV7-9 with TRBJ1-6; 9 bases agree with TRBD1. This CDR3 spans 17 amino acids. The trim removed 6 bases at V and 1 base at J, leaving 7 bases unmatched. Germline assignment: CDR1 SEHNR and CDR2 FQNEAQ (reference sequence). The CDR3 bases are TGTGCCAGCAGTTTAAGACAGGGGGGATCCTATAATTCACCCCTCCACTTT. Translated, it gives CASSLRQGGSYNSPLHF.

The CDR3 nucleotides read TGTGCCGGGGGGACAGTCGCCGGCAATCAGCCCCAGCATTTT. Its protein is CAGGTVAGNQPQHF. V usage is TRBV28 and J usage is TRBJ1-5, with 7 bases fitting TRBD1. The CDR3 contains 14 residues. From germline, CDR1 is MDHEN and CDR2 SYDVKM. With 11 bases clipped from V and 2 bases from J, the junction kept 9 bases outside the gene matches.

The gene calls are TRBV15 and TRBJ1-5; 10 bases fit TRBD1. The germline V gene encodes CDR1 LNHNV and CDR2 YYDKDF (reference sequence). J was trimmed by 4 bases and V by 0 bases; bases with no gene match: 27. The CDR3 contains 24 residues. CDR3 sequence (DNA): TGTGCCACCAGCAGAGATCTTCCTCCCCAATACGGGACAGGGGAGAGCATGTGGAATCAGCCCCAGCATTTT. It encodes CATSRDLPPQYGTGESMWNQPQHF.